This TCR beta chain was obtained from a study of blood T cells in healthy people across ages. From germline, CDR1 is SGHTA and CDR2 FQGNSA. The CDR3 spans 17 residues. The V and J ends lost 6 bases and 5 bases respectively, with 23 bases between them. The authors ran a second PCR of 7 to 11 cycles using a sample-barcoded 5' primer and a J-beta primer mix. TCRdb used MiXCR to reprocess the 5' RACE reads, holding one entry per CDR3 protein. The sample has about 750,000 distinct CDR3 sequences, about 53% seen once. A word on this clonotype: No antigen is known for it.

The study, taken as a whole, reports: A strong correlation between TCR beta diversity and naive T cell percentage was seen. Aged donors had fewer naive CD4+ cells and lower diversity than long-lived donors. Observed TCR beta diversity per million T cells went down as age went up. This fall followed a roughly linear course with age.

Total RNA, at least 5 micrograms per sample, came from PBMCs. The source of this sequence is a man at least 80 years old in good health. This sequence joins TRBV7-2 and TRBJ2-1, with D perhaps matching TRBD1 or TRBD2 (5 bases each). The sample consisted of blood. The CDR3 sequence: CASRSSPGPGEHNEQFF. The CDR3 bases are TGTGCCAGCAGATCTTCACCGGGACCCGGGGAGCACAATGAGCAGTTCTTC.